Listed here are 32 T cell receptor beta chains from one sample, sequenced in a study of T cell responses to AZD1222 COVID-19 vaccine. Clones were read by immunoSEQ multiplex PCR, and TCRdb kept only the in-frame ones, dropping some. This table has some 72,000 clones, around 92% appearing once. The source material was peripheral blood, sampled on day 0 of MenACWY control vaccination. These receptors came from an adult in good health.

This sequence joins TRBV7-2 and TRBJ2-7; D may be TRBD1 or TRBD2 (6 bases each). V shed 6 bases and J shed 3 bases, with 15 bases lying between them. Germline V gene lookup returns CDR1 SGHTA and CDR2 FQGNSA. The CDR3 is 14 residues long. In nucleotides, the CDR3 is TGTGCCAGCAGACGTAGCCGGGGGCACTACGAGCAGTACTTC. Protein sequence: CASRRSRGHYEQYF.

This clone has a single count. V usage is TRBV11-2 and J usage is TRBJ1-5; 9 nucleotides agree with TRBD1. Germline V gives CDR1 SGHAT, CDR2 FQNNGV. V lost 4 bases, J lost 4 bases, and 5 bases stayed unmatched. CDR3 length: 15 amino acids. The CDR3 here is CASSSGQGPNQPQHF. Here the CDR3 DNA reads TGTGCCAGCAGCTCTGGACAGGGGCCAAATCAGCCCCAGCATTTT.

The chain couples TRBV21-1 to TRBJ2-5; TRBD2, the table's D call, lacks a check against the DNA. TRBV21-1 is flagged as a pseudogene. This CDR3 is 17 amino acids long. The CDR3 DNA follows: TGTGCCAGCAGCAAAGTTTGGATAGCGGGGTTCCAAGAGACCCAGTACTTC. Protein sequence: CASSKVWIAGFQETQYF.

The V gene is TRBV9, the J gene TRBJ2-4, with a weak D call TRBD2 (5 bases). This CDR3 comprises 14 residues. V was shortened by 2 bases and J by 8 bases, with 14 bases between the two germline ends. Germline V gives CDR1 SGDLS, CDR2 YYNGEE. The CDR3, as DNA: TGTGCCAGCAGCGTCGGGGAAGGTGGGCACATTCAGTACTTC. Translated, it gives CASSVGEGGHIQYF.

The rearrangement uses TRBV7-2 and TRBJ2-5; TRBD1 matches at 10 bases. After removal of 3 bases from V and 5 bases from J, the junction contained 18 bases not matched to a gene. Germline V gives CDR1 SGHTA, CDR2 FQGNSA. CDR3 length: 19 amino acids. DNA for the CDR3: TGTGCCAGCAGCTTCCCGGAATATACCGGGACAGGGGAGTTTGAGACCCAGTACTTC. It is translated as CASSFPEYTGTGEFETQYF.

This chain connects TRBV4-3 to TRBJ2-2; a possible D gene is TRBD1 (6 bases). The germline V gene has CDR1 LGHNA and CDR2 YSLEER. CDR3 length equals 14 residues. Trimming stripped 5 bases from V and 6 bases from J, with 13 bases between. The CDR3 coding sequence is TGCGCCAGCAGCAACAGGGTGGGTGCCGGGGAGCTGTTTTTT. This encodes CASSNRVGAGELFF.

V usage is TRBV2 and J usage is TRBJ2-7; 8 nucleotides line up with TRBD1. CDR1 is SNHLY, CDR2 FYNNEI, per germline. J gave up 4 bases and V 7 bases, and 6 bases lay outside the gene matches. The CDR3 length is 13 residues. This CDR3 is CASKDREIYEQYF. CDR3 nucleotide sequence: TGTGCCAGCAAGGACAGGGAGATATACGAGCAGTACTTC.

The chain couples TRBV19 to TRBJ2-1, with TRBD1 identical over 9 bases. Germline V gene sequence: CDR1 LNHDA, CDR2 SQIVND (reference sequence). This CDR3 contains 16 residues. V lost 6 bases and J lost 3; bases outside the gene matches: 9. The CDR3 reads CASRSSGTGLYNEQFF. The DNA of the CDR3 is TGTGCCAGTAGAAGTTCTGGGACAGGGCTCTACAATGAGCAGTTCTTC.

V is TRBV5-1 and J is TRBJ1-4; D is unresolved. Trimming pared 4 bases from V and 0 bases from J, leaving 10 bases between. CDR3 size: 15 residues. Germline-derived CDR1 and CDR2 are SGHRS and YFSETQ. Here the CDR3 reads CASSRTGATNEKLFF. The CDR3 DNA follows: TGCGCCAGCAGCCGAACTGGGGCAACTAATGAAAAACTGTTTTTT.

This rearrangement joins TRBV7-6 to TRBJ1-3; D is uncertain. V dropped 0 bases and J dropped 0 bases, with 12 bases sitting between them. This CDR3 region has 17 residues. CDR1 SGHVS and CDR2 FNYEAQ come from the germline V gene. The CDR3 DNA reads TGTGCCAGCAGCTTAGCGGGTGGCAGACCCTCTGGAAACACCATATATTTT. Residues: CASSLAGGRPSGNTIYF.

The rearrangement joins TRBV28 to TRBJ1-5; unclear D gene. Germline CDR1 MDHEN, CDR2 SYDVKM. V gave up 4 bases and J gave up 0 bases, with 10 bases separating them. This CDR3 spans 15 amino acids. The chain's CDR3 is CASSSGFFSNQPQHF. In nucleotides, the CDR3 is TGTGCCAGCAGTTCTGGGTTTTTTAGCAATCAGCCCCAGCATTTT.

This clone was seen just once. The rearrangement joins TRBV7-7 to TRBJ2-1; no clear D gene. This CDR3 spans 13 amino acids. The germline V gene encodes CDR1 SSHAT and CDR2 FNYEAQ (reference sequence). Trimming cost V 1 base and J 6 bases, with 7 bases left between them. As DNA, the CDR3 is TGTGCCAGCAGCTTAGGACACCTCAATGAGCAGTTCTTC. Translating it yields CASSLGHLNEQFF.

The chain links TRBV29-1 to TRBJ1-4; TRBD1 agrees at 8 bases. The trim removed 6 bases at V and 8 bases at J, leaving 8 bases unmatched. CDR1 is SQVTM and CDR2 is ANQGSEA in the germline V gene. The CDR3 contains 13 residues. CDR3 region: CSVRGTGKEKLFF. DNA of the CDR3: TGCAGCGTCCGCGGGACAGGAAAAGAAAAACTGTTTTTT.

This sequence joins TRBV19 and TRBJ2-1; 10 nucleotides align to TRBD1. Losses at the gene ends were 6 bases for V and 5 bases for J; bases not matched to a gene: 1. The CDR3 extends over 13 amino acids. Germline assignment: CDR1 LNHDA and CDR2 SQIVND (reference sequence). The CDR3 region is CASRGTGDNEQFF. Here the CDR3 DNA reads TGTGCCAGTAGGGGGACAGGGGACAATGAGCAGTTCTTC.

The chain carries TRBV5-1 and TRBJ1-1, with D possibly TRBD1 on 6 matching bases. The CDR3 is 15 residues long. The germline gives CDR1 SGHRS, CDR2 YFSETQ. V gave up 3 bases and J gave up 4 bases, with 16 bases separating them. The CDR3 coding sequence is TGCGCCAGCAGCTCTTCAGGGGTGAGGGGCACTGAAGCTTTCTTT. It yields the protein CASSSSGVRGTEAFF.

This clone was picked up one time. V and J are TRBV7-2 and TRBJ1-5, with D perhaps TRBD1 (5 bases). CDR1 is SGHTA and CDR2 is FQGNSA in the germline V gene. This CDR3 is built from 14 residues. Trimming took off 6 bases at V and 0 bases at J, with 9 bases between the two ends. CDR3 in DNA: TGTGCCAGCAGGAGCCAGGGTAGCAATCAGCCCCAGCATTTT. This encodes CASRSQGSNQPQHF.

The chain couples TRBV5-6 to TRBJ2-5, with D tentatively TRBD1 or TRBD2 (6 bases each). Trimming shortened V by 4 bases and J by 4 bases, and 14 bases separated the two germline ends. The CDR3 is made up of 14 amino acids. Germline V gives CDR1 SGHDT, CDR2 YYEEEE. The CDR3 is CASSRDGGAETQYF. CDR3 in DNA: TGTGCCAGCAGCCGAGACGGGGGCGCAGAGACCCAGTACTTC.

The genes are TRBV10-3 and TRBJ1-1, with D tentatively TRBD1 (6 bases). Trimming left V 11 bases short and J 0 bases short, with 10 bases between. The CDR3 contains 12 residues. CDR1 is ENHRY and CDR2 is SYGVKD in the germline V gene. The CDR3 here is CAVTGMNTEAFF. The CDR3 bases are TGTGCCGTAACAGGGATGAACACTGAAGCTTTCTTT.

The genes are TRBV30 and TRBJ1-5, with D perhaps matching TRBD1 (6 bases). Germline V gene lookup returns CDR1 GTSNPN and CDR2 SVGIG (reference sequence). The V gene lost 2 bases and the J gene lost 4 bases, with 9 bases spanning the gap. The CDR3 sequence is 13 residues long. The CDR3 DNA follows: TGTGCCTGGAGTTATAGGGGGAATCAGCCCCAGCATTTT. Its translation is CAWSYRGNQPQHF.

The chain employs TRBV28 and TRBJ2-7, with D hard to call. V was pared by 2 bases and J by 5 bases, with 7 bases between. CDR3 size: 12 residues. Germline loops: CDR1 MDHEN, CDR2 SYDVKM. The CDR3, as DNA: TGTGCCAGCAGTTTAAGGCAGAACGAGCAGTACTTC. As protein: CASSLRQNEQYF.

The V call is TRBV2, the J call TRBJ1-2, with D possibly matching TRBD1 (5 bases). V shed 2 bases and J shed 0 bases, with 7 bases lying between them. The CDR3 runs 14 residues. Germline assignment: CDR1 SNHLY and CDR2 FYNNEI. This CDR3 is CASSEQGANYGYTF. CDR3 nucleotides: TGTGCCAGCAGTGAACAGGGCGCTAACTATGGCTACACCTTC.

This chain joins TRBV18 and TRBJ1-5; D ambiguous. The germline V gene encodes CDR1 KGHSH and CDR2 LQKENI. Between the trimmed V and J ends, which lost 1 base and 2 bases, there was a span of 12 bases. This CDR3 region has 16 residues. CDR3 in amino acids: CASSPQPAGGNQPQHF. Written as DNA, the CDR3 is TGTGCCAGCTCACCACAACCTGCCGGGGGCAATCAGCCCCAGCATTTT.

V usage is TRBV5-5 and J usage is TRBJ2-1, with D perhaps matching TRBD1 (5 bases). The CDR3 is 14 residues long. Germline CDR1 is SGHKS and CDR2 is YYEKEE (reference sequence). V was shortened by 1 base and J by 0 bases, with 5 bases between the two germline ends. CDR3 residues: CASSLQGSYNEQFF. The DNA of the CDR3 is TGTGCCAGCAGCTTGCAGGGCTCCTACAATGAGCAGTTCTTC.

The chain recombines TRBV7-3 with TRBJ2-1; TRBD2 matches at 9 bases. Per the germline V gene, CDR1 is SGHTA and CDR2 is FQGTGA. Germline trimming cut 1 base from V and 5 bases from J; bases unmatched to any gene: 3. The CDR3 is made up of 15 amino acids. The CDR3 loop reads CASSLSLAGNNEQFF. Written as DNA, the CDR3 is TGTGCCAGCAGCTTAAGTCTAGCGGGGAACAATGAGCAGTTCTTC.

V gene TRBV19 combines with J gene TRBJ1-1, with D possibly TRBD1 on 6 matching bases. Germline V gene sequence: CDR1 LNHDA, CDR2 SQIVND (reference sequence). The CDR3 has 14 amino acids. V was cut by 6 bases and J by 3 bases, with 14 bases left in between. The CDR3, as DNA: TGTGCCAGTAGGAGGGGGGGGCCTGACACTGAAGCTTTCTTT. It translates to CASRRGGPDTEAFF.

This clone was detected only once. The chain has TRBV6-6 and TRBJ1-5; 7 positions match TRBD1. CDR1 and CDR2 (germline): MNHNY, SVGAGI (reference sequence). This CDR3 has 15 amino acids. V dropped 4 bases and J dropped 5; count of bases not matched to a gene: 8. CDR3 DNA sequence: TGTGCCAGCAGTTGGGAGGGACAGCCCGATCAGCCCCAGCATTTT. This codes for CASSWEGQPDQPQHF.

CDR3 loop: CASSPRSPGNTIYF. The CDR3 DNA sequence: TGTGCCAGCAGTCCCCGTAGTCCTGGAAACACCATATATTTT. The genes are TRBV27 and TRBJ1-3, with D unresolved. The CDR3 totals 14 residues. The germline CDR1 and CDR2 sequences are MNHEY and SMNVEV (reference sequence). The ends were cut back, 5 bases at V and 2 bases at J, with 10 bases in the middle.

This chain joins TRBV7-2 and TRBJ1-2; D remains ambiguous. The germline V gene has CDR1 SGHTA and CDR2 FQGNSA. Trimming removed 0 bases at V and 5 bases at J, with 10 bases between. This CDR3 is built from 14 residues. The CDR3 reads CASSLARDGYGYTF. CDR3 in DNA: TGTGCCAGCAGCTTAGCGAGAGACGGATATGGCTACACCTTC.

This chain joins TRBV7-2 and TRBJ2-2, with a tentative D call TRBD2 (5 bases). V was shortened by 0 bases and J by 7 bases, with 15 bases between the two germline ends. This CDR3 spans 16 amino acids. Germline V lookup: CDR1 SGHTA, CDR2 FQGNSA. For the CDR3, the DNA is TGTGCCAGCAGCTTAGCGCCAACGGTTGGAGGCGGGGAGCTGTTTTTT. The encoded protein is CASSLAPTVGGGELFF.

The chain joins TRBV28 to TRBJ1-6, with TRBD1 identical over 8 bases. CDR1 and CDR2 (germline): MDHEN, SYDVKM. This CDR3 is built from 16 residues. V trimming: 5 bases; J trimming: 12 bases; junction bases outside the gene matches: 15. CDR3 DNA sequence: TGTGCCAGCAGTACCAAGGACAGGGTGTTATTTCAACCCCTCCACTTT. Translated, it gives CASSTKDRVLFQPLHF.

Details on this clone: The identical CDR3 is also encoded by other nucleotide sequences in the sample. The V gene is TRBV5-1, the J gene TRBJ2-7, with 9 nucleotides matching TRBD2. The CDR3 length is 20 residues. Germline V gene data show CDR1 as SGHRS and CDR2 as YFSETQ. Losses at the gene ends were 0 bases for V and 4 bases for J; bases not matched to a gene: 20. The CDR3 loop reads CASSLVLPRLAGGPGYEQYF. CDR3 nucleotides: TGCGCCAGCAGCTTGGTATTACCGAGACTCGCGGGGGGGCCAGGGTACGAGCAGTACTTC.

This clone has a single count. The rearrangement uses TRBV24-1 and TRBJ2-3, with 8 bases fitting TRBD2. The CDR3 runs 15 residues. Germline-derived CDR1 and CDR2 are KGHDR and SFDVKD. After removal of 5 bases from V and 6 bases from J, the junction contained 9 bases not matched to a gene. The CDR3 here is CATSVGTSRLDTQYF. CDR3 bases: TGTGCCACCAGTGTCGGGACTAGTCGTTTGGATACGCAGTATTTT.